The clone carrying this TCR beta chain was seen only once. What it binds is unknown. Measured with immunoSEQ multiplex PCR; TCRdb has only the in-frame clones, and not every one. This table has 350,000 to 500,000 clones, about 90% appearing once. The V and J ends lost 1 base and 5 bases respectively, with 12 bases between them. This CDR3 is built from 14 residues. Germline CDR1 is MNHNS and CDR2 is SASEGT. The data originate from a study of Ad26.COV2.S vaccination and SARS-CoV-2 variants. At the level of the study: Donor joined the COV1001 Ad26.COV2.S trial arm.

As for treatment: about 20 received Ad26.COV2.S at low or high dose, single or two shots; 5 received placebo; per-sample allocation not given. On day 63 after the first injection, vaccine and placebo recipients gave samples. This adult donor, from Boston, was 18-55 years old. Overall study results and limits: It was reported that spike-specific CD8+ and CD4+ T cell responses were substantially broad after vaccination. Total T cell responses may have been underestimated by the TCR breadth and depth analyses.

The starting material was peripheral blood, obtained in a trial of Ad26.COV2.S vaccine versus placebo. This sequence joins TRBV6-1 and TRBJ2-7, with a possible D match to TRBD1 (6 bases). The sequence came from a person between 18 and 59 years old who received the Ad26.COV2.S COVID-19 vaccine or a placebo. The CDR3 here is CASSEGGRGHEQYF. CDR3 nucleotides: TGTGCCAGCAGTGAAGGCGGCAGGGGACACGAGCAGTACTTC.